One sample yielded the 7 T cell receptor beta chains listed below, sequenced in a study of post-analysis software for immune sequencing data. Study-wide results and limits: Comparison of patients with controls showed five or six TRBV segments more frequent in patients, TRBV5-6, TRBV5-1 and TRBV20-1 among them.

Unique molecular identifiers tagged the TCR beta cDNA libraries. TCRdb redid the calling of the PCR reads with MiXCR, one entry per CDR3 protein. The sample has 600,000 to 750,000 distinct CDR3 sequences, approximately 59% seen once; the top ten hold about 11%. For these TCRs, the target antigens are not known. Sequenced material: blood. These TCRs come from a girl aged 2 to 9 with multiple sclerosis.

This clonotype was seen more than once but under ten times. The junction shows a germline mismatch at one end, possibly a read error. This chain uses TRBV5-1 with TRBJ2-1; D perhaps matches TRBD1 (6 bases). Germline values: CDR1 SGHRS, CDR2 YFSETQ. The CDR3 sequence is 16 residues long. The CDR3 DNA sequence: TGCGCCAGCAGCTTGAGCCCGGACAGTTCCTCCAATGAGCAGTTCTTC. As protein: CASSLSPDSSSNEQFF.

This clonotype has a handful of counts. The chain has TRBV7-2 and TRBJ1-2; TRBD1 might be the D (5 bases). There are 15 residues in the CDR3. CDR1 and CDR2 from the germline V gene are SGHTA and FQGNSA. The ends were cut back, 1 base at V and 0 bases at J, with 9 bases in the middle. CDR3 in amino acids: CASSLVGAANYGYTF. CDR3 coding DNA: TGTGCCAGCAGCTTAGTAGGGGCAGCTAACTATGGCTACACCTTC.

This chain uses TRBV20-1 with TRBJ2-5, with D possibly being TRBD2 (6 bases). The ends were cut back, 3 bases at V and 2 bases at J, with 19 bases in the middle. The CDR3 runs 16 residues. Germline V CDR1 and CDR2: DFQATT, SNEGSKA (reference sequence). Here the CDR3 reads CSASPTRLGLQETQYF. CDR3 in DNA: TGCAGTGCTAGCCCAACACGACTAGGGTTACAAGAGACCCAGTACTTC.

The chain is built from TRBV5-1 and TRBJ2-1; 8 bases are a match to TRBD1. The V segment lost 0 bases and the J segment 8 bases; nucleotides outside the gene matches: 4. Germline lookup yields CDR1 SGHRS and CDR2 YFSETQ. The CDR3 consists of 14 residues. The CDR3 sequence: CASSLGQGSDEQFF. CDR3 DNA sequence: TGCGCCAGCAGCTTGGGACAGGGGTCGGATGAGCAGTTCTTC.

The rearrangement uses TRBV3-1 and TRBJ2-1; TRBD2 might be the D (6 bases). The CDR3 runs 13 residues. Germline V gene data show CDR1 as LGHDT and CDR2 as YNNKEL (reference sequence). Trimming stripped 4 bases from V and 5 bases from J, with 9 bases between. CDR3 amino acids: CASSRGENNEQFF. The CDR3 DNA reads as TGTGCCAGCAGCCGCGGGGAGAACAATGAGCAGTTCTTC.

The chain recombines TRBV20-1 with TRBJ2-1; D gene unclear. This CDR3 has 13 amino acids. Germline V gene lookup returns CDR1 DFQATT and CDR2 SNEGSKA (reference sequence). Deletions cut 4 bases from V and 8 bases from J, with 15 bases between. The CDR3 nucleotides are TGCAGTGCTACGGATCCAAGACTGCATGAGCAGTTCTTC. As protein: CSATDPRLHEQFF.

This clonotype has a single count. V and J are TRBV5-1 and TRBJ2-7, with a possible D match to TRBD1 (6 bases). V lost 0 bases and J 8 bases, leaving 15 bases between the germline ends. In germline, CDR1 is SGHRS, CDR2 YFSETQ. This CDR3 is built from 14 residues. CDR3 coding DNA: TGCGCCAGCAGCTTGGGACAGGACCCCGGGAAGCAGTACTTC. Its protein is CASSLGQDPGKQYF.